Listed below are T cell receptor beta chains from one sample, sequenced in a study of T cell responses to AZD1222 COVID-19 vaccine. Assay: immunoSEQ multiplex PCR; the TCRdb copy retains only in-frame clones and omits some. The sample lists 85,000 to 130,000 clones; less than 95% were seen once. The sequences come from peripheral blood, collected 28 days after the second AZD1222 dose. Receptor source: an adult who received the AZD1222 COVID-19 vaccine. The CDR3 runs from the conserved cysteine through the conserved F or W.

j_gene: TRBJ2-7
v_gene: TRBV7-2
CDR3aa: CASSLELADSYEQYF

j_gene: TRBJ1-2
v_gene: TRBV6-5
CDR3aa: CASSTDQDTFYGYTF

j_gene: TRBJ2-5
v_gene: TRBV7-2
CDR3aa: CASSFTSGGETQYF

j_gene: TRBJ1-4
v_gene: TRBV7-8
CDR3aa: CASSLDPRGMNEKLFF

j_gene: TRBJ1-1
v_gene: TRBV18
CDR3aa: CASSPKSGGGTEAFF

j_gene: TRBJ2-7
v_gene: TRBV5-1
CDR3aa: CASRSNEQYF

j_gene: TRBJ1-2
v_gene: TRBV25-1
CDR3aa: CASSAGFGYTF

j_gene: TRBJ2-7
v_gene: TRBV19
CDR3aa: CASSSPQGRSYEQYF

j_gene: TRBJ1-6
v_gene: TRBV28
CDR3aa: CASSRDRNSPLHF

j_gene: TRBJ2-1
v_gene: TRBV7-6
CDR3aa: CASSWGPGQGGNEQFF

j_gene: TRBJ2-7
v_gene: TRBV19
CDR3aa: CASSLPFGAGGSYEQYF

j_gene: TRBJ2-7
v_gene: TRBV7-9
CDR3aa: CASSLWTDRAYEQYF

j_gene: TRBJ2-2
v_gene: TRBV5-1
CDR3aa: CASIGQGIGTGELFF

j_gene: TRBJ2-7
v_gene: TRBV6-5
CDR3aa: CASSYGGGANYEQYF

j_gene: TRBJ2-1
v_gene: TRBV7-8
CDR3aa: CASSFRGGNEQFF

j_gene: TRBJ2-3
v_gene: TRBV2
CDR3aa: CASSVSRVEGTDTQYF

j_gene: TRBJ2-7
v_gene: TRBV27
CDR3aa: CASSFLPGTDYYEQYF

j_gene: TRBJ2-1
v_gene: TRBV6-6
CDR3aa: CASSYGTGVSYNEQFF

j_gene: TRBJ1-6
v_gene: TRBV5-4
CDR3aa: CASSLGGGQGEGSPLHF

j_gene: TRBJ2-7
v_gene: TRBV12-3/TRBV12-4
CDR3aa: CASRGGSYEQYF

j_gene: TRBJ2-2
v_gene: TRBV6-4
CDR3aa: CASSDSGENTGELFF

j_gene: TRBJ2-7
v_gene: TRBV7-3
CDR3aa: CASSLVAGSYEQYF

j_gene: TRBJ2-7
v_gene: TRBV7-3
CDR3aa: CASSPGTGEQYF

j_gene: TRBJ2-1
v_gene: TRBV5-4
CDR3aa: CASSAGAGGRNEQFF

j_gene: TRBJ1-6
v_gene: TRBV12-3/TRBV12-4
CDR3aa: CASSFLGYSPLHF

j_gene: TRBJ2-5
v_gene: TRBV12-5
CDR3aa: CASGLGLETQYF